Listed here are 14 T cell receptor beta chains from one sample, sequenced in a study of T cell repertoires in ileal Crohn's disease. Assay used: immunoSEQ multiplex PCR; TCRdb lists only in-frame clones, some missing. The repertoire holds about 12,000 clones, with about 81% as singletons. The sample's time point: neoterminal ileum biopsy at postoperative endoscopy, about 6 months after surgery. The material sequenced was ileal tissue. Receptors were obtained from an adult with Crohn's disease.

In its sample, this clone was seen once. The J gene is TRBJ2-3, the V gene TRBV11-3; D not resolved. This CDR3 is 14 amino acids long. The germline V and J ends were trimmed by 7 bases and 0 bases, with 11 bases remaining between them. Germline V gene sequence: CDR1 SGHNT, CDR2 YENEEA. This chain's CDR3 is CASTVTSSTDTQYF. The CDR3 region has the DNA TGTGCCAGCACCGTGACATCTAGCACAGATACGCAGTATTTT.

CDR3 amino acids: CAIQGLALAEQYF. The CDR3 nucleotides are TGTGCCATTCAGGGGCTAGCCTTAGCCGAGCAGTACTTC. The rearrangement joins TRBV10-3 to TRBJ2-7; D might be TRBD1 (6 bases). From germline, CDR1 is ENHRY and CDR2 SYGVKD. Trimming shortened V by 9 bases and J by 6 bases, and 18 bases separated the two germline ends. The CDR3 loop spans 13 amino acids.

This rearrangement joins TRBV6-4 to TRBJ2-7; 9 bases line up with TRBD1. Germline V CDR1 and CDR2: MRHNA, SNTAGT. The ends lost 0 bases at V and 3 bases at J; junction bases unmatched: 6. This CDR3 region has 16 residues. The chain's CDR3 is CASSDSRDRAGYEQYF. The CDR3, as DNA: TGTGCCAGCAGTGACTCGAGGGACAGGGCCGGCTACGAGCAGTACTTC.

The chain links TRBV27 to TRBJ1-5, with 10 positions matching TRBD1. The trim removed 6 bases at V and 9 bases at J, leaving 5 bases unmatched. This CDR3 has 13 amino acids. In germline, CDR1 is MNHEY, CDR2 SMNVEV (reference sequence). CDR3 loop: CASSRDRGRPQHF. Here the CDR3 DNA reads TGTGCCAGCAGCCGGGACAGGGGAAGGCCCCAGCATTTT.

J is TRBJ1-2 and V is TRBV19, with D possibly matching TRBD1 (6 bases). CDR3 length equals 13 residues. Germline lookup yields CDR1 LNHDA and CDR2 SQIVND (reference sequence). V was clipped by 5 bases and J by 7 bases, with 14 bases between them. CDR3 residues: CASSARGASGYTF. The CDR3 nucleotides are TGTGCCAGTAGTGCTCGGGGGGCGAGTGGCTACACCTTC. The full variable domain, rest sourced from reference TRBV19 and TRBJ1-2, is DGGITQSPKYLFRKEGQNVTLSCEQNLNHDAMYWYRQDPGQGLRLIYYSQIVNDFQKGDIAEGYSVSREKKESFPLTVTSAQKNPTAFYLCASSARGASGYTFGSGTRLTVV.

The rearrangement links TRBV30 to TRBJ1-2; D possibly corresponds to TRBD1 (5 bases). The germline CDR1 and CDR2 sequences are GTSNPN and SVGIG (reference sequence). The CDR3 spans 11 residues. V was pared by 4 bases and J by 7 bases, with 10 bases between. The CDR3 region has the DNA TGTGCCTGGAAAGGGGCCCTTGGCTACACCTTC. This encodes CAWKGALGYTF.

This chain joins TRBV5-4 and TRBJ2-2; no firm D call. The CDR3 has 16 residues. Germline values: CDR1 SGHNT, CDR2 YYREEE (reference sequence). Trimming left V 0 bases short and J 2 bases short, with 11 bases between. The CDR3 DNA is TGTGCCAGCAGCTTGGCCCCGGGTTCTAACACCGGGGAGCTGTTTTTT. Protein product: CASSLAPGSNTGELFF.

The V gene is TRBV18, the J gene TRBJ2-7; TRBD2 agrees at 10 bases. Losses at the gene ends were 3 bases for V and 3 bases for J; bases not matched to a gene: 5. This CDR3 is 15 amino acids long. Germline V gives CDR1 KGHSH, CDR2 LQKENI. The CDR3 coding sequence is TGTGCCAGCTCACCGGCTAGCGGGGGAATCTACGAGCAGTACTTC. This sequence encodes CASSPASGGIYEQYF.

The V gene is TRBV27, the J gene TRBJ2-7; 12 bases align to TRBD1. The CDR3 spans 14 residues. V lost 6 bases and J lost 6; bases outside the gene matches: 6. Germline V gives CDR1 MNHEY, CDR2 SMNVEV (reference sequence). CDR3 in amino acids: CASSPGQGAFEQYF. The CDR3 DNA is TGTGCCAGCAGCCCGGGACAGGGGGCATTCGAGCAGTACTTC.

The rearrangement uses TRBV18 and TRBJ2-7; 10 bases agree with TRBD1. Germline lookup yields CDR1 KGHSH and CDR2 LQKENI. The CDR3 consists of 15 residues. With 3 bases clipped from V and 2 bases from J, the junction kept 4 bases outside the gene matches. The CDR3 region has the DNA TGTGCCAGCTCACCGCCGGGACAGGGGACCTACGAGCAGTACTTC. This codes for CASSPPGQGTYEQYF.

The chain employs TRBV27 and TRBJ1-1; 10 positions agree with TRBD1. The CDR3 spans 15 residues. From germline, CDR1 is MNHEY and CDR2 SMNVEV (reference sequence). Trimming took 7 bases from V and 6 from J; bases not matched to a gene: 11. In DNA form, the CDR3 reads TGTGCCAGCAACCGCCGGGACAGGGGAGTCGCTGAAGCTTTCTTT. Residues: CASNRRDRGVAEAFF.

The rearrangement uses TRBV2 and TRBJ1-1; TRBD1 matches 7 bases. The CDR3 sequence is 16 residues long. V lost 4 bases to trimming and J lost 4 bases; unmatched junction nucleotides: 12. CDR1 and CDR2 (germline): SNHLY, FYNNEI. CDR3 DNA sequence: TGTGCCAGCAGTGTGTTTTCCAGGGGGGCTGGCACTGAAGCTTTCTTT. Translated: CASSVFSRGAGTEAFF.

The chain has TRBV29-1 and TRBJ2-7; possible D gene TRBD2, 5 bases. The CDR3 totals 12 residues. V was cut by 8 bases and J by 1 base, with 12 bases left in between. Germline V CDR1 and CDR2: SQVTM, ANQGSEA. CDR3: CSTYGGSYEQYF. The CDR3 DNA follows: TGCAGCACCTATGGCGGGTCCTACGAGCAGTACTTC.

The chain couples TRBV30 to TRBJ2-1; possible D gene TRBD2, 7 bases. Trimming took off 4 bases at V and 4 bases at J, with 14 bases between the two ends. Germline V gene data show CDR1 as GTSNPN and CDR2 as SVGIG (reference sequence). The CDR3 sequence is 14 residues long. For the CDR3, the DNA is TGTGCCTGGAATAGAGGGGGGGGTTACAATGAGCAGTTCTTC. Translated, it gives CAWNRGGGYNEQFF.